Shown below are 25 T cell receptor beta chains from a single sample sequenced in a study of identifying expanded T cells in peripheral blood. TCRdb's copy holds only in-frame clones and misses some; the assay was immunoSEQ multiplex PCR. The data show 95,000 to 150,000 clones, around 84% seen once. The sequenced sample consisted of blood. These receptors all stem from a person between 18 and 75 years old in good health.

This clone has more than one count but fewer than ten. The chain recombines TRBV19 with TRBJ2-1; tentative D call: TRBD1 (7 bases). CDR1 is LNHDA, CDR2 SQIVND, per germline (reference sequence). This CDR3 is 15 amino acids long. Trimming took off 10 bases at V and 0 bases at J, with 16 bases between the two ends. The CDR3 spells CATNPGGSSYNEQFF. The CDR3 bases are TGTGCCACCAACCCAGGGGGGAGCTCCTACAATGAGCAGTTCTTC.

This clone was counted only a few times. The chain couples TRBV7-2 to TRBJ1-2; 7 bases agree with TRBD1. The CDR3 spans 14 residues. J gave up 8 bases and V 5 bases, and 11 bases lay outside the gene matches. Germline V gives CDR1 SGHTA, CDR2 FQGNSA. The CDR3 DNA reads TGTGCCAGCAGCCCGAACAGGGGTGAGGGCGGCTACACCTTC. It specifies CASSPNRGEGGYTF. The whole variable domain, filled in from reference TRBV7-2 and TRBJ1-2, reads GAGVSQSPSNKVTEKGKDVELRCDPISGHTALYWYRQSLGQGLEFLIYFQGNSAPDKSGLPSDRFSAERTGGSVSTLTIQRTQQEDSAVYLCASSPNRGEGGYTFGSGTRLTVV.

The J gene is TRBJ1-1, the V gene TRBV2; D call uncertain. Trimming pared 9 bases from V and 4 bases from J, leaving 15 bases between. CDR1 and CDR2 (germline): SNHLY, FYNNEI. CDR3 length: 13 residues. CDR3 loop: CARFEEAGTEAFF. CDR3 sequence (DNA): TGTGCCAGGTTCGAGGAAGCGGGCACTGAAGCTTTCTTT.

This rearrangement joins TRBV5-4 to TRBJ2-5; no firm D call. V lost 1 base and J lost 1, with 8 bases in between. The germline gives CDR1 SGHNT, CDR2 YYREEE (reference sequence). The length of the CDR3 is 14 residues. The CDR3 region has the DNA TGTGCCAGCAGCTTGCAAGGCAGCCAAGAGACCCAGTACTTC. It is translated as CASSLQGSQETQYF.

V usage is TRBV7-8 and J usage is TRBJ1-1; no definite D call. The CDR3 spans 16 residues. With 1 base removed from V and 5 bases from J, the gap between germline ends came to 17 bases. CDR1 SGHVS and CDR2 FQNEAQ come from the germline V gene. CDR3 region: CASSLGPVRAGTEAFF. The CDR3 DNA is TGTGCCAGCAGCTTAGGCCCTGTGAGGGCTGGTACTGAAGCTTTCTTT.

The chain is built from TRBV7-2 and TRBJ1-5; no clear D. CDR3 length equals 14 residues. The ends were cut back, 1 base at V and 4 bases at J, with 8 bases in the middle. CDR1 and CDR2 (germline): SGHTA, FQGNSA. CDR3 coding DNA: TGTGCCAGCAGCTTAGTGCCAGAAAATCAGCCCCAGCATTTT. Translating it yields CASSLVPENQPQHF.

The CDR3 reads CSAAESSYNSPLHF. As DNA, the CDR3 is TGCAGCGCAGCCGAGAGCTCCTATAATTCACCCCTCCACTTT. The chain links TRBV29-1 to TRBJ1-6; no clear D gene. With 7 bases removed from V and 0 bases from J, the gap between germline ends came to 10 bases. Looked up from germline, CDR1 is SQVTM and CDR2 is ANQGSEA. The CDR3 is 14 residues long.

The chain has TRBV10-1 and TRBJ2-2, with no clear D. The V end was cut by 2 bases, the J end by 6 bases, with 13 bases between. Germline V gives CDR1 WNHNN, CDR2 SYGVQD (reference sequence). CDR3 length: 15 residues. The CDR3 is CASSENLGYSGELFF. For the CDR3, the DNA is TGCGCCAGCAGTGAGAATTTGGGTTATTCCGGGGAGCTGTTTTTT.

The rearrangement joins TRBV6-4 to TRBJ2-2, with 8 bases aligning to TRBD1. Germline V CDR1 and CDR2: MRHNA, SNTAGT. CDR3 length: 18 residues. V lost 0 bases, J lost 2 bases, and 8 bases stayed unmatched. CDR3 DNA: TGTGCCAGCAGTGACTCGATCAGGGGGCCCTATAACACCGGGGAGCTGTTTTTT. Residues: CASSDSIRGPYNTGELFF.

The chain has TRBV18 and TRBJ1-2; D is possibly TRBD1 (5 bases). Per the germline V gene, CDR1 is KGHSH and CDR2 is LQKENI. The CDR3 runs to 14 residues. Trimming cost V 6 bases and J 7 bases, with 18 bases left between them. CDR3 coding DNA: TGTGCCAGCTCCGCAGGGCTCCGCGGAGGTGGCTACACCTTC. Translation: CASSAGLRGGGYTF.

This chain links TRBV6-5 with TRBJ1-2, with TRBD1 matching over 8 bases. V dropped 8 bases and J dropped 2; count of bases not matched to a gene: 7. The length of the CDR3 is 14 residues. The germline gives CDR1 MNHEY, CDR2 SVGAGI. In DNA, the CDR3 is TGTGCCAGCCTCGACAGGGGAGGGAACTATGGCTACACCTTC. This translates into CASLDRGGNYGYTF.

V is TRBV5-4 and J is TRBJ1-1; maybe TRBD1 (6 bases). The CDR3 loop spans 14 amino acids. The V end was cut by 3 bases, the J end by 1 base, with 10 bases between. Germline CDR1 and CDR2: SGHNT and YYREEE (reference sequence). The CDR3 is CASSSPRGNTEAFF. As DNA, the CDR3 is TGTGCCAGCAGCTCACCCAGGGGGAACACTGAAGCTTTCTTT.

The chain employs TRBV6-5 and TRBJ2-7, with TRBD2 matching 11 bases. The ends lost 6 bases at V and 1 base at J; junction bases unmatched: 5. CDR3 length: 15 residues. CDR1 and CDR2 from the germline V gene are MNHEY and SVGAGI. CDR3 in DNA: TGTGCCAGCAGCCGACTAGCGGGGAGGTCCTACGAGCAGTACTTC. It is translated as CASSRLAGRSYEQYF.

CDR3 in amino acids: CASLATSRYEQYF. The CDR3 DNA is TGTGCCAGCCTGGCAACTTCGAGGTACGAGCAGTACTTC. The rearrangement uses TRBV2 and TRBJ2-7; the D is unclear. Looked up from germline, CDR1 is SNHLY and CDR2 is FYNNEI. Trimming took off 8 bases at V and 4 bases at J, with 15 bases between the two ends. The CDR3 spans 13 residues.

A few counts support this clone. The J gene is TRBJ1-1, the V gene TRBV29-1; weak D call: TRBD1 (5 bases). The germline V gene encodes CDR1 SQVTM and CDR2 ANQGSEA. This CDR3 is built from 13 residues. Trimming took off 3 bases at V and 4 bases at J, with 12 bases between the two ends. CDR3 bases: TGCAGCGTTGATTCCAGGGTGAGCACTGAAGCTTTCTTT. It encodes CSVDSRVSTEAFF.

V and J are TRBV7-9 and TRBJ2-7; possible D gene TRBD2, 7 bases. Germline loops: CDR1 SEHNR, CDR2 FQNEAQ (reference sequence). This CDR3 comprises 15 residues. The V gene lost 4 bases and the J gene lost 3 bases, with 16 bases spanning the gap. CDR3 protein: CASSSGGRMVYEQYF. The CDR3 region has the DNA TGTGCCAGCAGCTCCGGGGGGCGGATGGTCTACGAGCAGTACTTC.

The gene calls are TRBV10-1 and TRBJ1-2; no definite D call. Germline V CDR1 and CDR2: WNHNN, SYGVQD (reference sequence). The CDR3 is made up of 15 amino acids. V dropped 1 base and J dropped 2 bases, with 11 bases sitting between them. This CDR3 is CASSEFRPGNYGYTF. CDR3 nucleotide sequence: TGCGCCAGCAGTGAGTTCCGTCCAGGAAACTATGGCTACACCTTC.

The chain has TRBV29-1 and TRBJ1-1, with D unclear. The V end was cut by 4 bases, the J end by 2 bases, with 14 bases between. The CDR3 extends over 14 amino acids. Germline assignment: CDR1 SQVTM and CDR2 ANQGSEA. CDR3 sequence reads: CSVVISRPNTEAFF. CDR3 DNA: TGCAGCGTTGTTATCTCCAGGCCCAACACTGAAGCTTTCTTT.

The CDR3 protein is CASRTTGRTFGEQYF. The DNA of the CDR3 is TGTGCCAGTAGGACGACGGGACGCACCTTTGGCGAGCAGTACTTC. J is TRBJ2-7 and V is TRBV19, with D perhaps matching TRBD1 or TRBD2 (5 bases each). This CDR3 spans 15 amino acids. Germline V lookup: CDR1 LNHDA, CDR2 SQIVND (reference sequence). V gave up 6 bases and J gave up 6 bases, with 21 bases separating them. The whole variable domain, filled in from reference TRBV19 and TRBJ2-7, reads DGGITQSPKYLFRKEGQNVTLSCEQNLNHDAMYWYRQDPGQGLRLIYYSQIVNDFQKGDIAEGYSVSREKKESFPLTVTSAQKNPTAFYLCASRTTGRTFGEQYFGPGTRLTVT.

The chain couples TRBV6-6 to TRBJ1-1, with unresolved D. Germline CDR1 is MNHNY and CDR2 is SVGAGI (reference sequence). The CDR3 loop spans 13 amino acids. The V end was cut by 5 bases, the J end by 1 base, with 8 bases between. For the CDR3, the DNA is TGTGCCAGCAGTGGCAGACAGAACACTGAAGCTTTCTTT. The encoded protein is CASSGRQNTEAFF.

The chain combines TRBV6-6 with TRBJ1-2, with 7 nucleotides matching TRBD1. Looked up from germline, CDR1 is MNHNY and CDR2 is SVGAGI (reference sequence). V trimming: 7 bases; J trimming: 4 bases; junction bases outside the gene matches: 12. The CDR3 is 15 amino acids. The CDR3 sequence is CASTIRQGLTYGYTF. CDR3 nucleotides: TGTGCCAGCACCATACGACAGGGCCTGACCTATGGCTACACCTTC.

J is TRBJ2-3 and V is TRBV9, with TRBD2 identical over 8 bases. The CDR3 loop spans 17 amino acids. J lost 2 bases, V lost 3 bases, and 11 bases had no gene match. Germline V CDR1 and CDR2: SGDLS, YYNGEE. Here the CDR3 reads CASSEALLAGNTDTQYF. The CDR3 bases are TGTGCCAGCAGCGAGGCCCTATTAGCGGGGAACACAGATACGCAGTATTTT.

This sequence joins TRBV23-1 and TRBJ2-7; 9 bases align to TRBD1. TRBV23-1 is an ORF, and what it does is uncertain. The CDR3 length is 16 residues. V was pared by 1 base and J by 7 bases, with 11 bases of the junction left unmatched. CDR3 coding DNA: TGCGCCAGCAGTCAATGGGCTTGGGACAGGGATAAGGAGCAGTACTTC. Protein product: CASSQWAWDRDKEQYF.

J is TRBJ2-5 and V is TRBV30; TRBD1 aligns across 9 bases. V gave up 1 base and J gave up 5 bases; unmatched junction bases: 17. This CDR3 region has 18 residues. Germline assignment: CDR1 GTSNPN and CDR2 SVGIG (reference sequence). The CDR3 loop is CAWSAIRAGTGNSETQYF. In DNA, the CDR3 is TGTGCCTGGAGTGCGATCAGGGCCGGGACAGGGAATTCGGAGACCCAGTACTTC.

This chain joins TRBV5-5 and TRBJ2-3, with D unclear. From germline, CDR1 is SGHKS and CDR2 YYEKEE (reference sequence). The germline V and J ends were trimmed by 4 bases and 2 bases, with 11 bases remaining between them. This CDR3 is built from 14 residues. The CDR3 protein is CASSGRINTDTQYF. In DNA form, the CDR3 reads TGTGCCAGCAGCGGCAGGATTAACACAGATACGCAGTATTTT.